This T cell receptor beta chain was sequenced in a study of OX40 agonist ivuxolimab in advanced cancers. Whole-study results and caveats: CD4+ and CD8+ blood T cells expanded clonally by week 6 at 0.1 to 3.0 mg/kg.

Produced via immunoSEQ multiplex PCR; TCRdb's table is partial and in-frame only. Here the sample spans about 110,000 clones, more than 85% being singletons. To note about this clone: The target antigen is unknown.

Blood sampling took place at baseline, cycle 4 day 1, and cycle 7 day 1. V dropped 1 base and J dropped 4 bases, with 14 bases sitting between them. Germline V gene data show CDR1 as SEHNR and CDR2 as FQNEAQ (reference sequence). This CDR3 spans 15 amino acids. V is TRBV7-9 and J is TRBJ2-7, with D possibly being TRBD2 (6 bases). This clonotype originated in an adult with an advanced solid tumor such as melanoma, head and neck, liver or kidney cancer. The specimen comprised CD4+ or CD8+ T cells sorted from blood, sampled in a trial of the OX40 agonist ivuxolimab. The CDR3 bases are TGTGCCAGCAGCTTAGAATGGGGACTCAAGTACGAGCAGTACTTC. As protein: CASSLEWGLKYEQYF.